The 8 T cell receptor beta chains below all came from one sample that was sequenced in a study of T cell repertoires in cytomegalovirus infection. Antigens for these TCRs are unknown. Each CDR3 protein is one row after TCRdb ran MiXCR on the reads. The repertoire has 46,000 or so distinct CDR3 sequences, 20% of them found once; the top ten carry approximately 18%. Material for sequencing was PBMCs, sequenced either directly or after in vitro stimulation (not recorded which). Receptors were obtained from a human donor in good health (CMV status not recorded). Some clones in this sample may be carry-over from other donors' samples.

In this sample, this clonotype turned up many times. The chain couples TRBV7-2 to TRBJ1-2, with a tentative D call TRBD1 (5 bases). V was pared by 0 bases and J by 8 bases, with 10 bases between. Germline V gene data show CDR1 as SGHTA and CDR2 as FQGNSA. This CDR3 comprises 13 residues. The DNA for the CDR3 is TGTGCCAGCAGCTTAGCAGGGGCCGGGGGCTACACCTTC. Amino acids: CASSLAGAGGYTF.

Written as DNA, the CDR3 is TGCAGCACCGGGACAGGGATCTCTGGGGCCAACGTCCTGACTTTC. Protein product: CSTGTGISGANVLTF. The chain couples TRBV29-1 to TRBJ2-6; 9 positions match TRBD1. The germline CDR1 and CDR2 sequences are SQVTM and ANQGSEA. V lost 8 bases, J lost 0 bases, and 5 bases stayed unmatched. The CDR3 consists of 15 residues.

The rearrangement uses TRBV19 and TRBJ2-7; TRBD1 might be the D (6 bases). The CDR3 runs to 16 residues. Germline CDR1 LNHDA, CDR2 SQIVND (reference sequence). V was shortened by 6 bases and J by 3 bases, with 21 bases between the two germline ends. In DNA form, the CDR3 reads TGTGCCAGTAGCACCCGGACAGACCAAGCAAGCTACGAGCAGTACTTC. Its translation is CASSTRTDQASYEQYF.

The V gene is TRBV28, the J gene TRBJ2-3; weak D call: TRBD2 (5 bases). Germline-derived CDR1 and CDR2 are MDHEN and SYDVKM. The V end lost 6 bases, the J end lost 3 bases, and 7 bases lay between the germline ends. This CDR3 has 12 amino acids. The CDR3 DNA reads TGTGCCAGCAGGGGCGGGACAGATACGCAGTATTTT. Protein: CASRGGTDTQYF.

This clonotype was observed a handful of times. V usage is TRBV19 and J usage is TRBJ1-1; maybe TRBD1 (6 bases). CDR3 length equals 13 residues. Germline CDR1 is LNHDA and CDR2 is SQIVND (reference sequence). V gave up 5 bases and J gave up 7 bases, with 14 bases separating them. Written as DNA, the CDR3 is TGTGCCAGTAGTCCCCGACGACAGGATGAAGCTTTCTTT. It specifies CASSPRRQDEAFF.

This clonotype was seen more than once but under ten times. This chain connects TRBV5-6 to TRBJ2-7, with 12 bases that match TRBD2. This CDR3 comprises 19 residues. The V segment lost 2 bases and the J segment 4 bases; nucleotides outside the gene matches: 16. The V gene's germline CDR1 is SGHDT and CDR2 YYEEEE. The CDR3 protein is CASSLTLRTSGISSYEQYF. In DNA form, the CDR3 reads TGTGCCAGCAGCTTAACTCTTCGGACTAGCGGGATCAGTAGTTACGAGCAGTACTTC.

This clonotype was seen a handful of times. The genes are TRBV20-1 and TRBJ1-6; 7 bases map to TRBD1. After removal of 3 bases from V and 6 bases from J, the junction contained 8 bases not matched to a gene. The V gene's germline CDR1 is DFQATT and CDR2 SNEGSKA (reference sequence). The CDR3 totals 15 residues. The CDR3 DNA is TGCAGTGCTAGTCGGGACAGCCCACTTAATTCACCCCTCCACTTT. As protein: CSASRDSPLNSPLHF.

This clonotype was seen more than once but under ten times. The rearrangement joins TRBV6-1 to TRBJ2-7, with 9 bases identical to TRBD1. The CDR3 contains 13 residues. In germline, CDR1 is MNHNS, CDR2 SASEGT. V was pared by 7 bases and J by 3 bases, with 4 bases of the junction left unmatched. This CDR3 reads CASTTGGFYEQYF. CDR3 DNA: TGTGCCAGCACCACAGGGGGCTTCTACGAGCAGTACTTC.